A selection of T cell receptor beta chains follows, all from one sample in a study of response to subunit inactivated influenza vaccine. TCRdb processed the RT-PCR reads anew with MiXCR; each CDR3 protein has one entry. The sample holds about 480,000 distinct CDR3 sequences, around 13% seen once. Sequencing was performed on PBMCs from blood, taken 45 days after vaccination. These receptors all come from a man aged 50 to 60 who received an inactivated influenza vaccine. Each CDR3 is given with its conserved first and last residue. Fields, in order: J gene, V gene, clone size, D gene, CDR3 protein, CDR3 DNA. D genes are given only for firm matches. Size tells how often a clone was seen (once, few, many) or the class of an expanded clone, and some rows leave it out.

j_call: TRBJ2-5
v_call: TRBV7-6
clone_size: NA
d_call: NA
cdr3_aa: CASSLSGTRGETQYF
cdr3_nt: TGTGCCAGCAGCTTATCCGGGACAAGAGGGGAGACCCAGTACTTC

j_call: TRBJ2-2
v_call: TRBV5-1
clone_size: NA
d_call: NA
cdr3_aa: CASSFKVNTGELFF
cdr3_nt: TGCGCCAGCAGCTTTAAGGTGAACACCGGGGAGCTGTTTTTT

j_call: TRBJ2-7
v_call: TRBV24-1
clone_size: few
d_call: TRBD2
cdr3_aa: CATSARTSGPYEQYF
cdr3_nt: TGTGCCACCAGTGCCAGGACTAGCGGCCCCTACGAGCAGTACTTC

j_call: TRBJ2-3
v_call: TRBV2
clone_size: NA
d_call: TRBD2
cdr3_aa: CASSRGEITDTQYF
cdr3_nt: TGTGCCAGCAGTCGGGGGGAGATCACAGATACGCAGTATTTT

j_call: TRBJ2-6
v_call: TRBV6-5
clone_size: few
d_call: TRBD1
cdr3_aa: CASSYSDRGNSGANVLTF
cdr3_nt: TGTGCCAGCAGTTACTCGGACAGGGGTAACTCTGGGGCCAACGTCCTGACTTTC

j_call: TRBJ2-3
v_call: TRBV4-2
clone_size: few
d_call: TRBD1
cdr3_aa: CASSQVQGATDTQYF
cdr3_nt: TGTGCCAGCAGCCAAGTTCAGGGGGCGACAGATACGCAGTATTTT

j_call: TRBJ1-1
v_call: TRBV10-2
clone_size: NA
d_call: NA
cdr3_aa: CASRVLDTEAFF
cdr3_nt: TGCGCCAGCAGGGTGTTGGACACTGAAGCTTTCTTT

j_call: TRBJ1-2
v_call: TRBV12-3/TRBV12-4
clone_size: NA
d_call: NA
cdr3_aa: CASSFGVSENGYTF
cdr3_nt: TGTGCCAGCAGTTTCGGGGTCTCCGAGAATGGCTACACCTTC

j_call: TRBJ2-1
v_call: TRBV5-1
clone_size: NA
d_call: NA
cdr3_aa: CASSLDLRTAGQSNEQFF
cdr3_nt: TGCGCCAGCAGCTTGGATCTGCGTACGGCGGGACAGAGTAATGAGCAGTTCTTC

j_call: TRBJ1-1
v_call: TRBV5-1
clone_size: NA
d_call: NA
cdr3_aa: CASSEQATNTEAFF
cdr3_nt: TGCGCCAGCAGCGAACAGGCTACGAACACTGAAGCTTTCTTT

j_call: TRBJ2-1
v_call: TRBV6-1
clone_size: NA
d_call: NA
cdr3_aa: CASPRDLGNEQFF
cdr3_nt: TGTGCCAGCCCTCGCGACTTGGGGAATGAGCAGTTCTTC

j_call: TRBJ1-2
v_call: TRBV12-3/TRBV12-4
clone_size: few
d_call: NA
cdr3_aa: CASSLARDAGYTF
cdr3_nt: TGTGCCAGCAGTTTAGCCCGGGACGCAGGCTACACCTTC

j_call: TRBJ2-3
v_call: TRBV20-1
clone_size: many
d_call: NA
cdr3_aa: CSAAGTSGARTDTQYF
cdr3_nt: TGCAGTGCTGCCGGGACCTCGGGCGCTCGCACAGATACGCAGTATTTT

j_call: TRBJ2-6
v_call: TRBV27
clone_size: NA
d_call: NA
cdr3_aa: CASRAAGANVLTF
cdr3_nt: TGTGCCAGCAGGGCCGCTGGGGCCAACGTCCTGACTTTC

j_call: TRBJ1-5
v_call: TRBV28
clone_size: NA
d_call: NA
cdr3_aa: CASSLPRSNQPQHF
cdr3_nt: TGTGCCAGCAGTTTACCCCGAAGCAATCAGCCCCAGCATTTT

j_call: TRBJ2-3
v_call: TRBV5-1
clone_size: few
d_call: NA
cdr3_aa: CASSLFRVTDTQYF
cdr3_nt: TGCGCCAGCAGCTTGTTCAGGGTCACAGATACGCAGTATTTT

j_call: TRBJ2-5
v_call: TRBV29-1
clone_size: NA
d_call: NA
cdr3_aa: CSVVRGGVGGETQYF
cdr3_nt: TGCAGCGTTGTCCGCGGAGGGGTAGGGGGAGAGACCCAGTACTTC

j_call: TRBJ2-4
v_call: TRBV5-8
clone_size: few
d_call: TRBD1
cdr3_aa: CASSMDRTNIQYF
cdr3_nt: TGTGCCAGCAGCATGGACAGGACAAACATTCAGTACTTC

j_call: TRBJ2-3
v_call: TRBV6-5
clone_size: NA
d_call: NA
cdr3_aa: CASSSWDTDTQYF
cdr3_nt: TGTGCCAGCAGTTCGTGGGACACAGATACGCAGTATTTT

j_call: TRBJ2-1
v_call: TRBV6-2/TRBV6-3
clone_size: many
d_call: TRBD2
cdr3_aa: CASSYRRLAGGSSYNEQFF
cdr3_nt: TGTGCCAGCAGTTATAGGAGGCTAGCGGGGGGGAGCTCCTACAATGAGCAGTTCTTC

j_call: TRBJ2-1
v_call: TRBV20-1
clone_size: many
d_call: TRBD2
cdr3_aa: CSARGGLGGRYNEQFF
cdr3_nt: TGCAGTGCTAGAGGGGGACTGGGCGGGAGATACAATGAGCAGTTCTTC

j_call: TRBJ2-7
v_call: TRBV12-3/TRBV12-4
clone_size: NA
d_call: TRBD2
cdr3_aa: CASMTSGSYEQYF
cdr3_nt: TGTGCCAGCATGACTAGCGGGTCCTACGAGCAGTACTTC

j_call: TRBJ2-5
v_call: TRBV12-5
clone_size: NA
d_call: TRBD1
cdr3_aa: CASDTQGWDRGLETQYF
cdr3_nt: TGTGCTAGTGACACACAAGGTTGGGACAGGGGGCTGGAGACCCAGTACTTC

j_call: TRBJ2-5
v_call: TRBV5-1
clone_size: NA
d_call: NA
cdr3_aa: CASSLGQRGETQYF
cdr3_nt: TGCGCCAGCAGCCTCGGACAGCGGGGAGAGACCCAGTACTTC

j_call: TRBJ2-7
v_call: TRBV5-5
clone_size: NA
d_call: TRBD1
cdr3_aa: CASSSGTGLVEQYF
cdr3_nt: TGTGCCAGCAGCTCCGGGACAGGGTTAGTCGAGCAGTACTTC

j_call: TRBJ1-6
v_call: TRBV3-1
clone_size: NA
d_call: NA
cdr3_aa: CASSQGDSRFSPLHF
cdr3_nt: TGTGCCAGCAGCCAAGGTGACTCCCGGTTTTCACCCCTCCACTTT

j_call: TRBJ2-7
v_call: TRBV20-1
clone_size: NA
d_call: TRBD2
cdr3_aa: CSARPGLGYYEQYF
cdr3_nt: TGCAGTGCTAGACCGGGACTAGGGTATTACGAGCAGTACTTC

j_call: TRBJ2-7
v_call: TRBV9
clone_size: few
d_call: NA
cdr3_aa: CASSVGSTYEQYF
cdr3_nt: TGTGCCAGCAGCGTAGGAAGTACCTACGAGCAGTACTTC

j_call: TRBJ2-1
v_call: TRBV7-2
clone_size: many
d_call: TRBD1
cdr3_aa: CASSLVQGAYNEQFF
cdr3_nt: TGTGCCAGCAGCTTAGTACAGGGGGCGTACAATGAGCAGTTCTTC

j_call: TRBJ1-5
v_call: TRBV20-1
clone_size: many
d_call: NA
cdr3_aa: CSASRGNQPQHF
cdr3_nt: TGCAGTGCTAGCAGGGGCAATCAGCCCCAGCATTTT

j_call: TRBJ2-5
v_call: TRBV4-1
clone_size: NA
d_call: TRBD2
cdr3_aa: CASSQWGLAGETQYF
cdr3_nt: TGCGCCAGCAGCCAATGGGGACTAGCGGGGGAGACCCAGTACTTC

j_call: TRBJ2-3
v_call: TRBV6-2/TRBV6-3
clone_size: few
d_call: TRBD2
cdr3_aa: CASSFAGGSDTQYF
cdr3_nt: TGTGCCAGCAGCTTCGCGGGGGGATCAGATACGCAGTATTTT

j_call: TRBJ2-7
v_call: TRBV5-1
clone_size: NA
d_call: NA
cdr3_aa: CASSRTDGSYEQYF
cdr3_nt: TGCGCCAGCAGCAGAACCGACGGCTCCTACGAGCAGTACTTC

j_call: TRBJ2-3
v_call: TRBV27
clone_size: NA
d_call: TRBD1
cdr3_aa: CASRRYLQGARSDTQYF
cdr3_nt: TGTGCCAGCCGCCGATATCTACAGGGGGCGCGATCAGATACGCAGTATTTT

j_call: TRBJ2-1
v_call: TRBV5-1
clone_size: NA
d_call: TRBD2
cdr3_aa: CASSPSGGLGFF
cdr3_nt: TGCGCCAGCAGCCCTAGCGGGGGGTTAGGGTTCTTC

j_call: TRBJ2-7
v_call: TRBV2
clone_size: NA
d_call: NA
cdr3_aa: CASSEVAGISSYEQYF
cdr3_nt: TGTGCCAGCAGTGAAGTGGCAGGGATCAGCTCCTACGAGCAGTACTTC

j_call: TRBJ2-1
v_call: TRBV10-3
clone_size: NA
d_call: NA
cdr3_aa: CAISDSTKGGLF
cdr3_nt: TGTGCCATCAGTGATAGTACCAAAGGTGGGCTCTTC

j_call: TRBJ2-3
v_call: TRBV5-6
clone_size: many
d_call: TRBD2
cdr3_aa: CASSLTSGRDTDTQYF
cdr3_nt: TGTGCCAGCAGCTTGACTAGCGGGAGGGACACAGATACGCAGTATTTT

j_call: TRBJ2-5
v_call: TRBV7-3
clone_size: NA
d_call: NA
cdr3_aa: CASSFYGRGEQETQYF
cdr3_nt: TGTGCCAGCAGCTTTTACGGCAGGGGCGAGCAAGAGACCCAGTACTTC

j_call: TRBJ2-7
v_call: TRBV28
clone_size: NA
d_call: NA
cdr3_aa: CASQQGSYEQYF
cdr3_nt: TGTGCCAGCCAACAGGGATCCTACGAGCAGTACTTC

j_call: TRBJ2-1
v_call: TRBV12-3/TRBV12-4
clone_size: many
d_call: TRBD2
cdr3_aa: CASSPRAGGNNEQFF
cdr3_nt: TGTGCCAGCAGCCCTAGGGCGGGAGGTAACAATGAGCAGTTCTTC

j_call: TRBJ2-7
v_call: TRBV7-9
clone_size: many
d_call: TRBD1
cdr3_aa: CASSFPGQGYEQYF
cdr3_nt: TGTGCCAGCAGCTTCCCGGGACAGGGGTACGAGCAGTACTTC

j_call: TRBJ2-2
v_call: TRBV29-1
clone_size: many
d_call: TRBD1
cdr3_aa: CSGYDRGQGGELFF
cdr3_nt: TGCAGCGGATATGACAGGGGGCAAGGCGGGGAGCTGTTTTTT

j_call: TRBJ1-2
v_call: TRBV24-1
clone_size: few
d_call: TRBD1
cdr3_aa: CATSDPGQGARGYTF
cdr3_nt: TGTGCCACCAGTGATCCCGGACAGGGGGCGAGGGGCTACACCTTC

j_call: TRBJ2-1
v_call: TRBV7-3
clone_size: NA
d_call: TRBD2
cdr3_aa: CASSSLAGLNEQFF
cdr3_nt: TGTGCCAGCAGCTCGCTAGCGGGACTGAATGAGCAGTTCTTC

j_call: TRBJ2-2
v_call: TRBV5-1
clone_size: few
d_call: NA
cdr3_aa: CASSLIGLRTRELFF
cdr3_nt: TGCGCCAGCAGCTTGATTGGGTTGCGGACCCGGGAGCTGTTTTTT

j_call: TRBJ1-2
v_call: TRBV20-1
clone_size: NA
d_call: TRBD1
cdr3_aa: CSAPHRGHIYGYTF
cdr3_nt: TGCAGTGCTCCCCACAGGGGGCATATCTATGGCTACACCTTC

j_call: TRBJ1-1
v_call: TRBV6-2/TRBV6-3
clone_size: NA
d_call: NA
cdr3_aa: CASSYYQGLSLNAFF
cdr3_nt: TGTGCCAGCAGTTACTACCAGGGTCTGTCCCTGAACGCTTTCTTT

j_call: TRBJ1-1
v_call: TRBV28
clone_size: few
d_call: NA
cdr3_aa: CAILGRTNTEAFF
cdr3_nt: TGTGCCATTTTGGGGCGGACGAACACTGAAGCTTTCTTT

j_call: TRBJ2-5
v_call: TRBV7-2
clone_size: many
d_call: NA
cdr3_aa: CASSLDVAMETQYF
cdr3_nt: TGTGCCAGCAGCTTAGATGTAGCAATGGAGACCCAGTACTTC

j_call: TRBJ1-1
v_call: TRBV29-1
clone_size: many
d_call: TRBD1
cdr3_aa: CSVDRGENTEAFF
cdr3_nt: TGCAGCGTAGACAGGGGCGAGAACACTGAAGCTTTCTTT

j_call: TRBJ2-7
v_call: TRBV6-2/TRBV6-3
clone_size: NA
d_call: TRBD2
cdr3_aa: CASSYTAGGLSYEQYF
cdr3_nt: TGTGCCAGCAGTTATACGGCGGGGGGCCTCTCCTACGAGCAGTACTTC

j_call: TRBJ2-2
v_call: TRBV27
clone_size: few
d_call: NA
cdr3_aa: CASTPRWGTGELFF
cdr3_nt: TGTGCCAGCACCCCCCGGTGGGGAACCGGGGAGCTGTTTTTT